This T cell receptor beta chain came from a study of blood T cell repertoires in COVID-19. Overall study context: Spain, Italy and the United States supplied samples that represented acute and convalescent COVID-19. Sample material is recorded as cDNA or gDNA derived from T cells, B-cell-depleted T cells, or PBMCs.

Per the study methods: Amplification of reference gene primers was used by the study to estimate nucleated cell counts. Repertoires were generated with immunoSEQ multiplex PCR, while TCRdb's copy carries only in-frame clones and drops some. V and J calls and clone size follow that table, whereas D and trimming were derived from the DNA. The sample holds 250,000 or so clones; 70% to 90% are singletons and the top ten take 5.5% to 6.5%. Germline CDR1 reads LNHDA; CDR2 reads SQIVND (reference sequence). The CDR3 sequence is 15 residues long. Trimming shortened V by 4 bases and J by 0 bases, and 10 bases separated the two germline ends.

The rearrangement uses TRBV19 and TRBJ1-3, with D uncertain. Sequenced material: peripheral blood. The source is a man aged 55 to 70 with acute or convalescent COVID-19. The CDR3 nucleotides are TGTGCCAGTAGTACTCCGGGATACTCTGGAAACACCATATATTTT. The encoded protein is CASSTPGYSGNTIYF.